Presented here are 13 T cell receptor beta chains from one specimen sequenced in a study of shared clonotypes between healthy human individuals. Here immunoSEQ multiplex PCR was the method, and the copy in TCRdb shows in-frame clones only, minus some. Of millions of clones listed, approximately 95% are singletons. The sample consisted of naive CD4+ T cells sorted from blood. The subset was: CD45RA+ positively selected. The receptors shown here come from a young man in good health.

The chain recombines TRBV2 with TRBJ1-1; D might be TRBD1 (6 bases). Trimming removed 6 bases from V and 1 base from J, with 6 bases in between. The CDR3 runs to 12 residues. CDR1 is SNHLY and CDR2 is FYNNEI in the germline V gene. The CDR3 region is CASRTGNTEAFF. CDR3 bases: TGTGCCAGCAGGACAGGGAACACTGAAGCTTTCTTT.

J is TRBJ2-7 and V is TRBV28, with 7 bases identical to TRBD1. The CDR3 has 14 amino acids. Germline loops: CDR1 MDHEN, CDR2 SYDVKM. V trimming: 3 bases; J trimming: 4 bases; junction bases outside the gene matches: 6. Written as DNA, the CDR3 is TGTGCCAGCAGTTTGGGTCAGGGGGTTTACGAGCAGTACTTC. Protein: CASSLGQGVYEQYF.

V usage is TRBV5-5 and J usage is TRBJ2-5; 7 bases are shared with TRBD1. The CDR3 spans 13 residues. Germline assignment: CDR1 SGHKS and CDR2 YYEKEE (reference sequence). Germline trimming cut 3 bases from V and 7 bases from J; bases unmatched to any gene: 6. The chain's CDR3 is CASSSRQGRTQYF. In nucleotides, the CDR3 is TGTGCCAGCAGCTCAAGACAGGGAAGGACCCAGTACTTC.

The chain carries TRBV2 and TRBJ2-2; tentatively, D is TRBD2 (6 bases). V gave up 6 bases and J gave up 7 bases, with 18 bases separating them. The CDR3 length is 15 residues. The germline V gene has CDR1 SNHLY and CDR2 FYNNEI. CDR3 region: CASRPGLPQSGELFF. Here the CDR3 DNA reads TGTGCCAGCAGACCGGGACTCCCCCAGAGCGGGGAGCTGTTTTTT.

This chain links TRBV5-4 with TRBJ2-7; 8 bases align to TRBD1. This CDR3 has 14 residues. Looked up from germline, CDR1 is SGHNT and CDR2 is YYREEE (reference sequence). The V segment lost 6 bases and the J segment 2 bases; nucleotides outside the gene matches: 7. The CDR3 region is CASTWDRPPYEQYF. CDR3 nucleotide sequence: TGTGCCAGCACCTGGGACAGGCCCCCCTACGAGCAGTACTTC.

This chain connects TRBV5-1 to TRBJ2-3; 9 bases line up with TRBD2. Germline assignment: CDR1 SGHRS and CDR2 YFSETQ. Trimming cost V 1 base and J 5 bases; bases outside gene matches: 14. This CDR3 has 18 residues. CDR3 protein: CASSLRDGPSGDVDTQYF. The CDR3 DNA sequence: TGCGCCAGCAGCTTGAGGGACGGGCCTAGCGGGGATGTAGATACGCAGTATTTT. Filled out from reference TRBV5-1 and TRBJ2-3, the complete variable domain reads KAGVTQTPRYLIKTRGQQVTLSCSPISGHRSVSWYQQTPGQGLQFLFEYFSETQRNKGNFPGRFSGRQFSNSRSEMNVSTLELGDSALYLCASSLRDGPSGDVDTQYFGPGTRLTVL.

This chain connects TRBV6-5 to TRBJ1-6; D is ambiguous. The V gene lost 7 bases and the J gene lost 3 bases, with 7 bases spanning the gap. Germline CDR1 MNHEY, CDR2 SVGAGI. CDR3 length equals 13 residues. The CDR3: CASKRVYNSPLHF. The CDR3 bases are TGTGCCAGCAAAAGGGTCTATAATTCACCCCTCCACTTT.

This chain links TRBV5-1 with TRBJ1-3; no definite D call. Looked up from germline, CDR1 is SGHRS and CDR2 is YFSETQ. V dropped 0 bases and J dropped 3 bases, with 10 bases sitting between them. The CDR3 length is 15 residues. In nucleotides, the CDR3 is TGCGCCAGCAGCTTGGACTACGGCGTTGGAAACACCATATATTTT. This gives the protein CASSLDYGVGNTIYF.

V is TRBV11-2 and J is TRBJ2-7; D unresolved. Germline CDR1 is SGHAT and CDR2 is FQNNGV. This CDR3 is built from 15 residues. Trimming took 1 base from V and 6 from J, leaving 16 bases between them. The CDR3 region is CASSLGISITSEQYF. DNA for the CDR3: TGTGCCAGCAGCTTAGGGATTTCCATCACCTCCGAGCAGTACTTC.

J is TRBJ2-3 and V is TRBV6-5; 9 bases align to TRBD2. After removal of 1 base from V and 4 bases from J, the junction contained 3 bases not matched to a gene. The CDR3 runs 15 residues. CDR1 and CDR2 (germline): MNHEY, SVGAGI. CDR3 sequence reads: CASSYLAGVPDTQYF. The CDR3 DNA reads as TGTGCCAGCAGTTACTTAGCGGGAGTTCCAGATACGCAGTATTTT.

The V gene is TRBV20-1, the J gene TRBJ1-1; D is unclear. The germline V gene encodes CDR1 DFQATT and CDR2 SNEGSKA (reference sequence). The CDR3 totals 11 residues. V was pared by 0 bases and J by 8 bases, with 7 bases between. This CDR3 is CSARDKREAFF. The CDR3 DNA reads TGCAGTGCTAGAGATAAGAGGGAAGCTTTCTTT.

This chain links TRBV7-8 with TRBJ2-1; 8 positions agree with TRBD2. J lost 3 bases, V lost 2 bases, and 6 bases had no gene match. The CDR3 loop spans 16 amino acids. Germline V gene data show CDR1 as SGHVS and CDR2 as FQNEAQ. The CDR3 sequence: CASSLSRGGFYNEQFF. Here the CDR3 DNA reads TGTGCCAGCAGCTTATCTCGGGGGGGCTTCTACAATGAGCAGTTCTTC.

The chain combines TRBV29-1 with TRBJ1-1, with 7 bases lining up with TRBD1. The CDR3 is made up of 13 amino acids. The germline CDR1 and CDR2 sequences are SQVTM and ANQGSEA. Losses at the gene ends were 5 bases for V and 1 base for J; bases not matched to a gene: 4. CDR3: CSVQTGRNTEAFF. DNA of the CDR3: TGCAGCGTTCAGACAGGGAGGAACACTGAAGCTTTCTTT.